The subject of this entry is one T cell receptor (beta chain). Using immunoSEQ multiplex PCR, the repertoire was profiled, and TCRdb retains in-frame clones only, with some absent. The sample consists of about 310,000 clones, 80% of them appearing once. These data are taken from a study of cytotoxic CD8 clonotypes in ibrutinib-treated CLL. Trimming left V 3 bases short and J 8 bases short, with 5 bases between. The CDR3 runs to 11 residues. CDR1 SGHVS and CDR2 FNYEAQ come from the germline V gene. This sequence was found in a human donor with chronic lymphocytic leukemia. The sequences come from PBMCs, collected before ibrutinib treatment. This sequence joins TRBV7-6 and TRBJ2-1; D gene ambiguous. The DNA of the CDR3 is TGTGCCAGCAGCTTTGCAGATGAGCAGTTCTTC. This translates into CASSFADEQFF.